The source of this T cell receptor beta chain is a study of persistence of HIV-infected CD4 T cells (dated by TCRdb to the early 2020s). Looking at the study overall: The study isolated CMV- and HIV-1 Gag-responding CD4+ T cells from ART-treated individuals to examine antigen-driven clonal expansion of HIV-1-infected cells. In the cross-participant TCR cluster analysis, eight or nine participants were included for CMV and 6 or 7 participants were included for Gag. The median time participants had been on suppressive ART was less than 10 years. Apart from a couple of participants who underwent leukapheresis at a single time point, peripheral blood samples of up to roughly 180 mL were collected from participants at multiple time points. The clonality of all cells in each sorted population was assessed by TCRbeta sequencing, whereas the clonality of infected cells was assessed by proviral sequencing.

Only a few counts were recorded for this clone. Its specific antigen is unknown. Base qualities were left out, and no much larger clone turns up one base away. The treatment or condition label corresponds to: suppressive antiretroviral therapy. A pool of overlapping 15-mer peptides from HIV-1 Gag, at 0.85 to 1 ug per peptide per mL, was used to stimulate the cells. Memory CD4+ T cells that did not respond, being CD40L-negative, CD69-negative and CD45RO-high, were sorted as memory populations depleted of antigen-responding cells. HIV-1-infected adults in whom suppressive ART had been started during chronic infection were enrolled as participants. For at least 4 years, participants had undetectable plasma HIV-1 RNA, below 50 copies/mL. To be included, a participant needed positive CMV serology and a CD4+ T cell count above 400 cells/uL. Before stimulation, PBMCs were isolated using density centrifugation and then depleted of CD8+ T cells. Stimulation of CD8-depleted PBMCs was carried out for approximately 17 hours with anti-CD28/CD49d costimulation, CD40-blocking antibody and enfuvirtide, to prevent new infections. Cell sorting was done on a Beckman Coulter MoFlo Legacy or XDP sorter, and dead cells were excluded with propidium iodide. Genomic DNA was extracted with the QIAamp DNA Mini Kit for samples above one million cells, otherwise with the Quick-DNA Microprep Kit.

Trimming at the junction amounts to 3 bases on V and 3 bases on J, and the germline ends lie 15 bases apart. CDR1 and CDR2 are read off the germline V gene (reference sequence) as LNHDA and SQIVND. The CDR3, from cysteine to phenylalanine, totals 16 residues. Of the read, only the CDR3 DNA is kept; its 48 bases are in frame from base 1. The immunoSEQ hsTCRB assay version 4 in survey mode was used to sequence TCRbeta repertoires from genomic DNA. For TCRbeta sequencing, genomic DNA was diluted to roughly 10 ng/uL, with up to 1 ug used per sample. Per the original workflow: ImmunoSeq Analyzer 3.0 was used for analysis of TCRbeta data, and diversity was computed on productive nucleotide rearrangements. The improved Chao index was used to estimate lower-bound TCR diversity, and the Gini coefficient was used to estimate clonality using the Immunarch R package. When different nucleotide rearrangements encoded the same CDR3beta amino acid sequence, each rearrangement was treated as a distinct clonotype. TCRbeta sequences significantly enriched in antigen-responding cells relative to anti-CD3/anti-CD28-activated cells were identified by differential abundance analysis. Using predicted peptide-MHC specificity as the basis, GLIPH2 grouped TCRs into clusters, both for each participant individually and for the merged data sets that combined participants. This is the immuneACCESS table as TCRdb keeps it, with only in-frame sequences that have V and J called. A part of the clones is gone; compared with another copy, unresolved V genes explain less than half, and the rest is unexplained. The V and J calls and the clone size are those of that table, but D and trimming were determined from the DNA. The sample contains over 60,000 clones, 70% to 75% of them found a single time. The leading ten clones occupy roughly 1.8% of the sample.

Study-wide findings and limitations: TCRbeta richness in CMV- and Gag-responding cells was significantly lower than in anti-CD3/anti-CD28-responding cells; CMV-responding cells had higher oligoclonality than CD3/CD28-stimulated and Gag-responding cells. The study involved few individuals and tested only a limited range of antigens. Antigen-responding cells were enriched for degenerate expanded CDR3beta sequences, which suggests convergent selection of CD4+ responses to CMV and Gag. Because the TCR analyses were done in bulk, restricting them to just the rare CMV-responding cells that actually carried HIV-1 proviruses was not possible. A correlation was observed between TCR oligoclonality and proviral oligoclonality within the same sorted populations.

The sample in question was CD4+ T cells sorted from PBMCs after roughly 19-hour stimulation, obtained from a patient who received antiretroviral therapy. What this sample's cell subset or site label stands for: CD40L-CD69- CD45RO-high memory CD4 T cells not responding to Gag peptides. This receptor was obtained from an adult man with HIV who was CMV-seropositive. The chain couples TRBV19 to TRBJ1-5, with the D gene not confidently named. The CDR3 protein: CASSITGNGLNQPQHF. At the DNA level, the sequence is TGTGCCAGTAGTATCACGGGGAACGGGCTCAATCAGCCCCAGCATTTT.